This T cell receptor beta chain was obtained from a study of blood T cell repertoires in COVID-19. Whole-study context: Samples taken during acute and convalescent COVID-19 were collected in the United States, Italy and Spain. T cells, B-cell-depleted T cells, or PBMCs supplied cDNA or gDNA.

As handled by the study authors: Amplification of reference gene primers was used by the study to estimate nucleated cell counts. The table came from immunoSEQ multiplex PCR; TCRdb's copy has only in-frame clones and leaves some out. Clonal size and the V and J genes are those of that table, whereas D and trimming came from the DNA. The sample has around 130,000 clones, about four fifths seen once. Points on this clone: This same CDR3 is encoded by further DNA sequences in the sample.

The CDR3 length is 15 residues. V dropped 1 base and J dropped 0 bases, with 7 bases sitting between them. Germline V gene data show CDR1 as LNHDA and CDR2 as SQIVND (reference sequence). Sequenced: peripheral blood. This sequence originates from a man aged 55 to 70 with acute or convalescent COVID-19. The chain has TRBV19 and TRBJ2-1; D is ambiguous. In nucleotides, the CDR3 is TGTGCCAGTAGTATAGGAGGCGGCTCCTACAATGAGCAGTTCTTC. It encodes CASSIGGGSYNEQFF.